This record covers a single TCR beta chain. Only in-frame clones appear in the TCRdb table, and some are missing; sequencing was by immunoSEQ multiplex PCR. This table has tens of thousands of clones, 80% to 90% appearing once. This sample is drawn from a study of blood T cell repertoires in COVID-19. Study-level information: Material from acute and convalescent COVID-19 was sourced from the United States, Italy and Spain.

The CDR3 sequence is 15 residues long. Germline V lookup: CDR1 SGHTA, CDR2 FQGNSA. Trimming removed 0 bases from V and 6 bases from J; junction bases left unmatched: 6. The chain recombines TRBV7-2 with TRBJ2-7; 9 positions agree with TRBD1. The sequencing input was peripheral blood. The source of this sequence is a man between 60 and 75 years old with acute or convalescent COVID-19. This CDR3 is CASSLAGTGIGEQYF. The CDR3 DNA is TGTGCCAGCAGCTTAGCCGGGACAGGGATAGGCGAGCAGTACTTC.